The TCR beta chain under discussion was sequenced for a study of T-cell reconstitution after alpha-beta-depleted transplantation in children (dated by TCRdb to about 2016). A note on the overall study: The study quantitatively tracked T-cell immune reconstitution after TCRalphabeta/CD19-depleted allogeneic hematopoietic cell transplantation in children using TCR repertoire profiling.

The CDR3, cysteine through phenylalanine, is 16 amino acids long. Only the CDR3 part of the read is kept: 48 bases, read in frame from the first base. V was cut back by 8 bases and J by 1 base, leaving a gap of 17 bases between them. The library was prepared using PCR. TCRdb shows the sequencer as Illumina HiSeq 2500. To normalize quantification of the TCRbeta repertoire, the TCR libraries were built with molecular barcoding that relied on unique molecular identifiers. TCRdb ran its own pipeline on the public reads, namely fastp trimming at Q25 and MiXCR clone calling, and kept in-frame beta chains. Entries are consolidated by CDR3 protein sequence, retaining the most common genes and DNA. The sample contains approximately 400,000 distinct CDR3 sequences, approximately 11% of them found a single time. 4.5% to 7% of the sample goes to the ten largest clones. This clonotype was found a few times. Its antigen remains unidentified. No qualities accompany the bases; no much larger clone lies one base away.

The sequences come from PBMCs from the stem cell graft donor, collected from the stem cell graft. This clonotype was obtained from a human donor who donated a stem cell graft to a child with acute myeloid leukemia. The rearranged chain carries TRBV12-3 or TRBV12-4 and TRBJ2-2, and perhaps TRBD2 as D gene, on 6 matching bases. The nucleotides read TGTGCCAGCCGTCCCCATATAGCGGAGAACACCGGGGAGCTGTTTTTT. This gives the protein CASRPHIAENTGELFF.